This passage covers 20 T cell receptor beta chains from one sample sequenced in a study of response to subunit inactivated influenza vaccine. TCRdb called the RT-PCR reads again in MiXCR, with one record for every CDR3 protein. The table lists more than 200,000 distinct CDR3 sequences, 9.5% to 15% of them singletons. This material consisted of non-naive T cells sorted from PBMCs, taken roughly 2 weeks before vaccination. These receptors were collected from a middle-aged man who received an inactivated influenza vaccine.

This chain links TRBV2 with TRBJ2-1; no reliable D call. Germline V lookup: CDR1 SNHLY, CDR2 FYNNEI. Trimming stripped 6 bases from V and 7 bases from J, with 13 bases between. The CDR3 consists of 13 residues. The chain's CDR3 is CASRGSLGNEQFF. CDR3 nucleotides: TGTGCCAGCAGGGGGTCGTTGGGAAATGAGCAGTTCTTC. The variable domain in full, with the rest retrieved from reference TRBV2 and TRBJ2-1, is EPEVTQTPSHQVTQMGQEVILRCVPISNHLYFYWYRQILGQKVEFLVSFYNNEISEKSEIFDDQFSVERPDGSNFTLKIRSTKLEDSAMYFCASRGSLGNEQFFGPGTRLTVL.

This clonotype was seen many times. The genes are TRBV5-1 and TRBJ2-2; TRBD2 might be the D (7 bases). The CDR3 spans 14 residues. Trimming took 5 bases from V and 5 from J, leaving 13 bases between them. Germline lookup yields CDR1 SGHRS and CDR2 YFSETQ. CDR3 sequence reads: CASRSQGGTGELFF. The CDR3 DNA is TGCGCCAGCAGGTCACAGGGAGGGACCGGGGAGCTGTTTTTT.

This clonotype was detected only a few times. The V and J genes are TRBV5-1 and TRBJ1-1; D might be TRBD1 (6 bases). The V end was cut by 4 bases, the J end by 5 bases, with 24 bases between. The CDR3 has 17 amino acids. Germline CDR1 is SGHRS and CDR2 is YFSETQ. CDR3 DNA sequence: TGCGCCAGCAGCCGAATCTTGGACAGTGTAGCTGGAACTGAAGCTTTCTTT. Protein: CASSRILDSVAGTEAFF.

V is TRBV6-5 and J is TRBJ1-3; a weak D match, TRBD1 (6 bases). Germline V CDR1 and CDR2: MNHEY, SVGAGI. Deletions cut 6 bases from V and 11 bases from J, with 11 bases between. The CDR3 length is 11 residues. The CDR3 region has the DNA TGTGCCAGCAGCAGGGGTAGTTCCATATATTTT. This encodes CASSRGSSIYF.

The chain recombines TRBV5-6 with TRBJ2-5, with 12 bases matching TRBD2. This CDR3 has 17 amino acids. The junction had 11 bases not matched to a gene; V was cut back by 3 bases and J by 5 bases. Germline CDR1 SGHDT, CDR2 YYEEEE. The CDR3 sequence: CASSSPILAGGPETQYF. The CDR3 DNA sequence: TGTGCCAGCAGCTCCCCGATTCTAGCGGGGGGGCCGGAGACCCAGTACTTC.

This clonotype was counted only a few times. This chain connects TRBV4-3 to TRBJ2-7; TRBD1 or TRBD2 may be the D gene (5 bases each). V was trimmed by 1 base and J by 7 bases, leaving 11 bases between them. The CDR3 extends over 13 amino acids. Germline V gene lookup returns CDR1 LGHNA and CDR2 YSLEER. This CDR3 is CASSQGPGLEQYF. The CDR3, as DNA: TGCGCCAGCAGCCAAGGGCCGGGGCTGGAGCAGTACTTC.

V and J are TRBV7-2 and TRBJ2-7; D might be TRBD1 or TRBD2, each matching 5 bases. With 1 base removed from V and 2 bases from J, the gap between germline ends came to 9 bases. Germline lookup yields CDR1 SGHTA and CDR2 FQGNSA. This CDR3 is built from 14 residues. The CDR3 here is CASSLGGKTYEQYF. The DNA for the CDR3 is TGTGCCAGCAGCTTAGGGGGGAAGACCTACGAGCAGTACTTC.

This clonotype appeared many times. The V call is TRBV27, the J call TRBJ2-7; 7 bases are a match to TRBD1. The CDR3 covers 13 residues. V shed 5 bases, J shed 1 base, and the junction held 2 bases outside the gene matches. From germline, CDR1 is MNHEY and CDR2 SMNVEV (reference sequence). The CDR3 DNA is TGTGCCAGCAGTACGGGACAGTCCTACGAGCAGTACTTC. Its protein is CASSTGQSYEQYF.

This clonotype was picked up many times. The J gene is TRBJ2-2, the V gene TRBV18; D is undetermined. Between the trimmed V and J ends, which lost 1 base and 4 bases, there was a span of 7 bases. Looked up from germline, CDR1 is KGHSH and CDR2 is LQKENI. This CDR3 has 14 amino acids. CDR3 sequence: CASSPRFVTGELFF. The CDR3 nucleotides read TGTGCCAGCTCACCACGGTTCGTCACCGGGGAGCTGTTTTTT.

This clonotype was seen more than once but under ten times. V usage is TRBV20-1 and J usage is TRBJ2-7; TRBD2 might be the D (7 bases). Germline V gene lookup returns CDR1 DFQATT and CDR2 SNEGSKA (reference sequence). V dropped 7 bases and J dropped 4 bases, with 20 bases sitting between them. This CDR3 contains 14 residues. For the CDR3, the DNA is TGCAGTGTTCAGCGGGGTCAGGGGTTATACGAGCAGTACTTC. The encoded protein is CSVQRGQGLYEQYF.

This clonotype has a handful of counts. This chain joins TRBV20-1 and TRBJ2-1; the match to TRBD2 covers 8 bases. The germline V gene has CDR1 DFQATT and CDR2 SNEGSKA (reference sequence). The CDR3 contains 14 residues. Losses at the gene ends were 3 bases for V and 8 bases for J; bases not matched to a gene: 9. Here the CDR3 reads CSARDGGAHDEQFF. CDR3 coding DNA: TGCAGTGCTAGGGACGGGGGGGCGCACGATGAGCAGTTCTTC.

The rearrangement links TRBV20-1 to TRBJ2-3; 8 nucleotides match TRBD2. V lost 3 bases and J lost 2; bases outside the gene matches: 4. Germline CDR1 is DFQATT and CDR2 is SNEGSKA (reference sequence). The CDR3 consists of 14 residues. CDR3 in DNA: TGCAGTGCTAGGCCTAGCGGGCACACAGATACGCAGTATTTT. Its translation is CSARPSGHTDTQYF.

The chain combines TRBV30 with TRBJ2-1, with a weak D call TRBD2 (6 bases). The CDR3 spans 13 residues. Deletions cut 6 bases from V and 6 bases from J, with 15 bases between. Germline CDR1 is GTSNPN and CDR2 is SVGIG (reference sequence). CDR3 coding DNA: TGTGCCTGCACTCCCCTAGCGCGCAATGAGCAGTTCTTC. It encodes CACTPLARNEQFF.

This clonotype was picked up a small number of times. The rearrangement links TRBV12-3 or TRBV12-4 to TRBJ2-2; either TRBD1 or TRBD2 may fit D (5 bases each). The CDR3 extends over 15 amino acids. The germline V and J ends were trimmed by 1 base and 2 bases, with 8 bases remaining between them. DNA of the CDR3: TGTGCCAGCAGTTTAGGGGGGTTAAACACCGGGGAGCTGTTTTTT. Protein sequence: CASSLGGLNTGELFF.

In this sample, this clonotype turned up many times. The chain uses TRBV2 and TRBJ1-2; D possibly corresponds to TRBD1 (6 bases). The V and J ends lost 0 bases and 4 bases respectively, with 9 bases between them. This CDR3 spans 14 amino acids. From germline, CDR1 is SNHLY and CDR2 FYNNEI. The DNA of the CDR3 is TGTGCCAGCAGTGAAGCGGGCAGGGGCTATGGCTACACCTTC. Protein: CASSEAGRGYGYTF.

This chain connects TRBV27 to TRBJ2-7; 8 nucleotides line up with TRBD1. Trimming removed 3 bases from V and 4 bases from J; junction bases left unmatched: 5. CDR1 and CDR2 (germline): MNHEY, SMNVEV (reference sequence). The CDR3 covers 14 residues. This chain's CDR3 is CASSFSGGLYEQYF. The CDR3 DNA is TGTGCCAGCAGTTTCTCAGGGGGCTTGTACGAGCAGTACTTC.

This clonotype was found many times. The chain joins TRBV5-1 to TRBJ2-1; TRBD2 matches 8 bases. The CDR3 runs 17 residues. The germline V gene encodes CDR1 SGHRS and CDR2 YFSETQ. The ends lost 2 bases at V and 0 bases at J; junction bases unmatched: 7. The CDR3 spells CASSFGTSGVSYNEQFF. Written as DNA, the CDR3 is TGCGCCAGCAGCTTCGGAACTAGCGGAGTCTCCTACAATGAGCAGTTCTTC.

Many counts were recorded for this clonotype. The genes are TRBV5-1 and TRBJ2-4, with D perhaps assigned TRBD1 or TRBD2 (6 bases each). The CDR3 spans 15 residues. V gave up 4 bases and J gave up 7 bases, with 18 bases separating them. Germline lookup yields CDR1 SGHRS and CDR2 YFSETQ. The CDR3 DNA sequence: TGCGCCAGCAGCCCCGACGGGGGCAGGGATAACATTCAGTACTTC. Translation: CASSPDGGRDNIQYF. Filled out from reference TRBV5-1 and TRBJ2-4, the complete variable domain reads KAGVTQTPRYLIKTRGQQVTLSCSPISGHRSVSWYQQTPGQGLQFLFEYFSETQRNKGNFPGRFSGRQFSNSRSEMNVSTLELGDSALYLCASSPDGGRDNIQYFGAGTRLSVL.

This clonotype has a handful of counts. The rearrangement links TRBV2 to TRBJ2-5; the match to TRBD1 covers 7 bases. The CDR3 is made up of 13 amino acids. Germline-derived CDR1 and CDR2 are SNHLY and FYNNEI. Trimming took 4 bases from V and 5 from J; bases not matched to a gene: 4. The CDR3 spells CASSVDREETQYF. The CDR3 bases are TGTGCCAGCAGTGTTGACAGGGAGGAGACCCAGTACTTC.

This clonotype was seen repeatedly, ten times or more. The rearrangement uses TRBV7-8 and TRBJ2-5; 7 nucleotides line up with TRBD1. This CDR3 has 16 amino acids. Germline CDR1 and CDR2: SGHVS and FQNEAQ. Trimming at V came to 5 bases and at J to 5 bases, leaving 14 bases not matched to a gene. The CDR3 nucleotides read TGTGCCAGCAGCCCCCGTCGGGTCAGGGGGTTCGAGACCCAGTACTTC. This encodes CASSPRRVRGFETQYF. Filled out from reference TRBV7-8 and TRBJ2-5, the complete variable domain reads GAGVSQSPRYKVAKRGQDVALRCDPISGHVSLFWYQQALGQGPEFLTYFQNEAQLDKSGLPSDRFFAERPEGSVSTLKIQRTQQEDSAVYLCASSPRRVRGFETQYFGPGTRLLVL.